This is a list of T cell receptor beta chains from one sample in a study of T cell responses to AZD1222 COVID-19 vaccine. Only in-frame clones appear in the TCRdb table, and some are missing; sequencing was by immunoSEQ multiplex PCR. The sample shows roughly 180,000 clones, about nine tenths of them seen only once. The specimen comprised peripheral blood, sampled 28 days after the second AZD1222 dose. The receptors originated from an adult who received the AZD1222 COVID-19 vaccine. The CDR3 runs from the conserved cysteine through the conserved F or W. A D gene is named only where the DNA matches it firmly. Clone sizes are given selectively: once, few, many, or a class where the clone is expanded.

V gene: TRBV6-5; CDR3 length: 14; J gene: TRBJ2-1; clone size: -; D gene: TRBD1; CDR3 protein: CASRLGQDVNEQFF; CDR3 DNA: TGTGCCAGCAGACTGGGACAGGACGTCAATGAGCAGTTCTTC
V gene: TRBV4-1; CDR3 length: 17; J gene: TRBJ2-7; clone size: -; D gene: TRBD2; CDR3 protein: CASSQENAEREAYEQYF; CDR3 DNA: TGCGCCAGCAGCCAAGAAAATGCTGAGCGGGAGGCCTACGAGCAGTACTTC
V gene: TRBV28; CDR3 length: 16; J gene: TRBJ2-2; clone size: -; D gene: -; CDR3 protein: CASSFPPTGNTGELFF; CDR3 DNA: TGTGCCAGCAGTTTCCCGCCGACAGGGAACACCGGGGAGCTGTTTTTT
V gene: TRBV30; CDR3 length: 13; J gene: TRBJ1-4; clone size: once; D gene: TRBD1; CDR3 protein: CAWTDREGEKLFF; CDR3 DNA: TGTGCCTGGACTGACAGGGAGGGTGAAAAACTGTTTTTT
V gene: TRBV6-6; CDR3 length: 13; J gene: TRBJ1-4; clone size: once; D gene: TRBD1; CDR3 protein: CASRRQGREKLFF; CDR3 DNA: TGTGCCAGCAGGAGACAGGGCCGTGAAAAACTGTTTTTT
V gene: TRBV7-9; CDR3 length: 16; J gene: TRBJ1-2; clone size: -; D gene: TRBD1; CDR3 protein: CASSARQGGASYGYTF; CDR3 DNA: TGTGCCAGCAGCGCCCGACAGGGAGGCGCTAGCTATGGCTACACCTTC
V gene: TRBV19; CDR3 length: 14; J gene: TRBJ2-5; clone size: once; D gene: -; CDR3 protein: CASSMLDGQETQYF; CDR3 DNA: TGTGCCAGTAGTATGTTGGATGGACAAGAGACCCAGTACTTC
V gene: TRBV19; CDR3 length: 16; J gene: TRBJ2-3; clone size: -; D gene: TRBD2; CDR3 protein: CASSPPRLAGTDTQYF; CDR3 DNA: TGTGCCAGTAGCCCCCCCCGCCTAGCGGGCACAGATACGCAGTATTTT
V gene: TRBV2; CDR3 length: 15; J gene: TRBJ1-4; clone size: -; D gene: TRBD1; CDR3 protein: CASSADRGANEKLFF; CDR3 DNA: TGTGCCAGCAGCGCCGACAGGGGAGCTAATGAAAAACTGTTTTTT
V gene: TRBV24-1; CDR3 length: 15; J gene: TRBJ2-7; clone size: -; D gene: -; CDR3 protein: CATRGPWGQGLEQYF; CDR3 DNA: TGTGCCACGCGGGGTCCTTGGGGGCAGGGGTTGGAGCAGTACTTC
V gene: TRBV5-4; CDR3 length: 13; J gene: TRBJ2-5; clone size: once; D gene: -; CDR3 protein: CASSSPGGETQYF; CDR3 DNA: TGTGCCAGCAGCTCTCCGGGCGGGGAGACCCAGTACTTC
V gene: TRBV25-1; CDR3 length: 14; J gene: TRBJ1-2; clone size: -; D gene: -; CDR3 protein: CASSDGAFNYGYTF; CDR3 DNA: TGTGCCAGCAGTGATGGCGCATTTAACTATGGCTACACCTTC
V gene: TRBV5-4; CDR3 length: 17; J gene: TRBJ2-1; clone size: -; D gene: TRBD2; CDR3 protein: CASSPTGGVSSYNEQFF; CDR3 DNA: TGTGCCAGCAGCCCGACTGGGGGGGTGAGCTCCTACAATGAGCAGTTCTTC
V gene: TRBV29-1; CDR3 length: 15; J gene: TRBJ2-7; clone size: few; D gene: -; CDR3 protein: CSVEWQTRSSYEQYF; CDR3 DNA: TGCAGCGTTGAGTGGCAGACCCGAAGCTCCTACGAGCAGTACTTC
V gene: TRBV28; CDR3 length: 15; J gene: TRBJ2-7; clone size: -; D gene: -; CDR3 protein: CASSFGRRALYEQYF; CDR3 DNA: TGTGCCAGCAGTTTTGGGAGGAGGGCCTTATACGAGCAGTACTTC
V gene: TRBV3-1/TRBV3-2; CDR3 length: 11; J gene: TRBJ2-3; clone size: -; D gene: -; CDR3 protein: CASSQTNTQYF; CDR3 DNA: TGTGCCAGCAGCCAAACTAATACGCAGTATTTT
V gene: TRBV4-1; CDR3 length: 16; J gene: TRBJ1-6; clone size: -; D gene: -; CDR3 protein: CASSRAGPADNSPLHF; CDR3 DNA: TGCGCCAGCAGCCGAGCCGGACCCGCAGACAATTCACCCCTCCACTTT
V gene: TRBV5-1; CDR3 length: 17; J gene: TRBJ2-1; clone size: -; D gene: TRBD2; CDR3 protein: CASSSGTSGALGNEQFF; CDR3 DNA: TGCGCCAGCAGCTCAGGGACTAGCGGGGCCCTTGGGAATGAGCAGTTCTTC
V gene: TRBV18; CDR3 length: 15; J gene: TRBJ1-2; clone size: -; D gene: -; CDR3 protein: CASSPPGGFNYGYTF; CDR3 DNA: TGTGCCAGCTCACCACCTGGGGGGTTTAACTATGGCTACACCTTC
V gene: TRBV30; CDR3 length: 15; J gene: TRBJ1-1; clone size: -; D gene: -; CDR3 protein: CAWSVARGWGTEAFF; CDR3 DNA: TGTGCCTGGAGTGTAGCCCGGGGCTGGGGCACTGAAGCTTTCTTT
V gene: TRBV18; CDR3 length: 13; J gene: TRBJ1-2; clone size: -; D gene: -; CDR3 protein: CASSPSQDYGYTF; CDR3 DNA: TGTGCCAGCTCACCCTCACAGGACTATGGCTACACCTTC
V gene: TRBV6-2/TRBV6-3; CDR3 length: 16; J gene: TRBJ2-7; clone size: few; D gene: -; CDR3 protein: CASSYIAGPGPAEQYF; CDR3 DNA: TGTGCCAGCAGTTACATTGCGGGACCAGGTCCCGCCGAGCAGTACTTC
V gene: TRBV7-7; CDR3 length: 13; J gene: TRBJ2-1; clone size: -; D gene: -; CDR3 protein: CASSLDAGHEQFF; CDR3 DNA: TGTGCCAGCAGCTTAGATGCTGGGCATGAGCAGTTCTTC
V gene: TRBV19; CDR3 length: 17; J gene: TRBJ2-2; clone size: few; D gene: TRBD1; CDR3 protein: CASSIPDRGQGTGELFF; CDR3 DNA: TGTGCCAGTAGTATCCCGGACAGGGGGCAGGGCACCGGGGAGCTGTTTTTT
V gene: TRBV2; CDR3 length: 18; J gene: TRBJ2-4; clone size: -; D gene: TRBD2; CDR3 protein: CASSPGLAGPGGKNIQYF; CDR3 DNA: TGTGCCAGCAGTCCGGGACTAGCGGGACCGGGGGGCAAAAACATTCAGTACTTC
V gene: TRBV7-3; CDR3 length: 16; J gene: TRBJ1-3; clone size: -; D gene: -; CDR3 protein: CASSLMGRETGNTIYF; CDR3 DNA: TGTGCCAGCAGCTTAATGGGCAGGGAAACTGGAAACACCATATATTTT
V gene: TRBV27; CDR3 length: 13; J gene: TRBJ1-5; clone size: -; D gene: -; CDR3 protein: CASPDRINQPQHF; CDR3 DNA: TGTGCCAGCCCGGACAGAATCAATCAGCCCCAGCATTTT
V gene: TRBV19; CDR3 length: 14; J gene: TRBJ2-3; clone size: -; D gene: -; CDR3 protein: CASSRRTSTDTQYF; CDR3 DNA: TGTGCCAGTAGTAGAAGGACAAGCACAGATACGCAGTATTTT
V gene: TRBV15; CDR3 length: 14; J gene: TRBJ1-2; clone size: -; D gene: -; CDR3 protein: CATSREDFTYGYTF; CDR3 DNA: TGTGCCACCAGCAGAGAGGACTTCACCTATGGCTACACCTTC
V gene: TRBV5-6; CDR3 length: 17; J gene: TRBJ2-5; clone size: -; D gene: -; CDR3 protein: CASSREQREVLRETQYF; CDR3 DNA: TGTGCCAGCAGTAGGGAACAAAGGGAAGTCCTAAGAGAGACCCAGTACTTC
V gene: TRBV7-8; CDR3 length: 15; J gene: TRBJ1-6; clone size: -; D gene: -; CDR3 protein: CASSTRVWYNSPLHF; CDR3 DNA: TGTGCCAGCAGCACCAGGGTTTGGTATAATTCACCCCTCCACTTT
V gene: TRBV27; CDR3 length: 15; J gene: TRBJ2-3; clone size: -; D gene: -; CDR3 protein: CASSRPGRLTDTQYF; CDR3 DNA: TGTGCCAGCAGTCGACCGGGACGCCTCACAGATACGCAGTATTTT
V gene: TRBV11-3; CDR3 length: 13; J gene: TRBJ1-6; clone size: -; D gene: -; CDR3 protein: CASSLDLGSPLHF; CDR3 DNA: TGTGCCAGCAGCTTAGATCTCGGTTCACCCCTCCACTTT
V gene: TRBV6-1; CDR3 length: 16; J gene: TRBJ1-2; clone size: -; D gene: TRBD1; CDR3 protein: CASSAFSTGEGYGYTF; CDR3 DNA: TGTGCCAGCAGTGCTTTTTCGACAGGGGAGGGCTATGGCTACACCTTC
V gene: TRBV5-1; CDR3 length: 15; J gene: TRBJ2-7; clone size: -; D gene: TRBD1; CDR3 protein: CASSLEGQGAHEQYF; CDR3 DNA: TGCGCCAGCAGCTTGGAGGGACAGGGAGCGCACGAGCAGTACTTC
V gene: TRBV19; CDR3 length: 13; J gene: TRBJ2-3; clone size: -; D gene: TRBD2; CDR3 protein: CASRSGRGDTQYF; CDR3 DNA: TGTGCCAGTCGGAGCGGGAGGGGAGATACGCAGTATTTT
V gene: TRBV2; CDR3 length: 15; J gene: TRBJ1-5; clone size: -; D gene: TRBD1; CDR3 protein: CASRDRDRFNQPQHF; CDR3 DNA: TGTGCCAGCAGGGACCGGGACAGATTTAATCAGCCCCAGCATTTT
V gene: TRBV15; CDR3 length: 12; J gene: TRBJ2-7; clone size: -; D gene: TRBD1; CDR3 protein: CATSGTDYEQYF; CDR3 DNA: TGTGCCACCAGCGGGACAGACTACGAGCAGTACTTC
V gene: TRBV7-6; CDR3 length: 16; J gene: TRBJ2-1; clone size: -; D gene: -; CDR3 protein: CASSLSRGLVSNEQFF; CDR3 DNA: TGTGCCAGCAGCTTATCGAGGGGTCTAGTGAGTAATGAGCAGTTCTTC
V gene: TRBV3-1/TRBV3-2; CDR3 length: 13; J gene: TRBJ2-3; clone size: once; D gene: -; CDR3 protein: CASSQDSSGGQYF; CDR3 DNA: TGTGCCAGCAGCCAAGATTCCTCGGGCGGGCAGTATTTT
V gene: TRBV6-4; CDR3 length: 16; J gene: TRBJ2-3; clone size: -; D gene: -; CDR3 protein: CASSDSLAGTTDTQYF; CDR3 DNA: TGTGCCAGCAGTGACTCGTTGGCAGGGACCACAGATACGCAGTATTTT
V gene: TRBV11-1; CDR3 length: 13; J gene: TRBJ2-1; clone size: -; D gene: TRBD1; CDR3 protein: CASSSGQGLGQFF; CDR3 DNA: TGTGCCAGCAGCTCTGGACAGGGTCTGGGGCAGTTCTTC
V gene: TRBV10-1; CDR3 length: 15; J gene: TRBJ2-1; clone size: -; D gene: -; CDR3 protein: CASSESASLRNEQFF; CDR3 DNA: TGCGCCAGCAGTGAGTCGGCTAGCCTCCGCAATGAGCAGTTCTTC
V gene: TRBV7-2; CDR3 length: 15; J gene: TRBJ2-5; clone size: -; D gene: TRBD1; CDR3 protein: CASSWSGQFQETQYF; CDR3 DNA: TGTGCCAGCAGCTGGTCGGGACAGTTCCAAGAGACCCAGTACTTC
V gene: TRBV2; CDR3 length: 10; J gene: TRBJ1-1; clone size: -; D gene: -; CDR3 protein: CASRKHEAFF; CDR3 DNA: TGTGCCAGCAGAAAACATGAAGCTTTCTTT
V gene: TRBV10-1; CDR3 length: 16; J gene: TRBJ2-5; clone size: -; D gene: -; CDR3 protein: CASSDPAQGTQETQYF; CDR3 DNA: TGCGCCAGCAGTGACCCCGCGCAGGGGACACAAGAGACCCAGTACTTC
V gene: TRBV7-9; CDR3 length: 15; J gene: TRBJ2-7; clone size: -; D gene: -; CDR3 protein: CASSLGFGGPYEQYF; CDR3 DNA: TGTGCCAGCAGCTTAGGTTTCGGGGGGCCCTACGAGCAGTACTTC
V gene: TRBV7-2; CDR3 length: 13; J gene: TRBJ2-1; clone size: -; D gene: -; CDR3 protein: CASSSMEYNEQFF; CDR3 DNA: TGTGCCAGCAGCTCCATGGAGTACAATGAGCAGTTCTTC
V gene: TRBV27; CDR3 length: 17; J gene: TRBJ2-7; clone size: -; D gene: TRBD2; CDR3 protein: CASHGTGLAGNRLRQYF; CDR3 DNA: TGTGCCAGCCACGGAACCGGACTAGCGGGAAACCGATTGAGGCAGTACTTC
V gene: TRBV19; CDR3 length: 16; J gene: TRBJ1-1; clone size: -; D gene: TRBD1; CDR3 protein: CASSVLRDRGGPEAFF; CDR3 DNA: TGTGCCAGTAGTGTCCTCCGGGACAGGGGTGGACCTGAAGCTTTCTTT
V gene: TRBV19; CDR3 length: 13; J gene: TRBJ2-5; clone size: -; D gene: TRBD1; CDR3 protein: CASRGTGEKTQYF; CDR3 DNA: TGTGCCAGTAGGGGGACAGGGGAGAAGACCCAGTACTTC
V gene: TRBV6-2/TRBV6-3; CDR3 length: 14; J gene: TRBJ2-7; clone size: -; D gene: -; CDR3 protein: CASSRTESSYEQYF; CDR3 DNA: TGTGCCAGCAGCCGGACGGAGAGCTCCTACGAGCAGTACTTC
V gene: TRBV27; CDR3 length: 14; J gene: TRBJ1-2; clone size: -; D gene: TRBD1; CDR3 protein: CASSRWDRGGGYTF; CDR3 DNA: TGTGCCAGCAGTCGTTGGGACAGGGGAGGTGGCTACACCTTC
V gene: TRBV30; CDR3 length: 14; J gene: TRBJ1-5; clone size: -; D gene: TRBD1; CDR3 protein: CAWSWTGRNQPQHF; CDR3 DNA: TGTGCCTGGAGTTGGACAGGGCGCAATCAGCCCCAGCATTTT